Following are 10 T cell receptor beta chains from one sample sequenced in a study of cytomegalovirus exposure and HLA in healthy donors. It was with 60 Vbeta and 13 Jbeta primers that the PCR ran. Produced via immunoSEQ multiplex PCR; TCRdb's table is partial and in-frame only. The data show some 150,000 clones, around four fifths seen once. The sample was PBMCs. The receptors come from a woman aged 50 to 60 in good health and CMV-seronegative.

In regard to this clone: In the same sample, other DNA sequences code for this CDR3. This sequence joins TRBV28 and TRBJ1-2; D possibly corresponds to TRBD1 (5 bases). V was cut by 3 bases and J by 5 bases, with 10 bases left in between. Germline V gene data show CDR1 as MDHEN and CDR2 as SYDVKM. This CDR3 has 13 amino acids. Here the CDR3 reads CASSFGGGYGYTF. Here the CDR3 DNA reads TGTGCCAGCAGTTTCGGGGGAGGGTATGGCTACACCTTC.

This clone was counted only a few times. The V call is TRBV27, the J call TRBJ2-2, with 9 positions matching TRBD1. The CDR3 consists of 16 residues. Germline CDR1 reads MNHEY; CDR2 reads SMNVEV (reference sequence). Germline trimming cut 5 bases from V and 6 bases from J; bases unmatched to any gene: 10. CDR3 amino acids: CASSDSRRQGAGELFF. DNA for the CDR3: TGTGCCAGCAGTGATTCCCGGCGACAGGGGGCCGGGGAGCTGTTTTTT.

CDR3 region: CASSPGTAGNTIYF. The CDR3 DNA follows: TGCGCCAGCAGCCCGGGGACAGCTGGAAACACCATATATTTT. The V call is TRBV4-1, the J call TRBJ1-3, with 7 nucleotides matching TRBD1. CDR1 and CDR2 from the germline V gene are MGHRA and YSYEKL. V dropped 4 bases and J dropped 2; count of bases not matched to a gene: 2. The CDR3 has 14 amino acids.

The V and J genes are TRBV9 and TRBJ2-7; tentative D call: TRBD1 (5 bases). Germline CDR1 and CDR2: SGDLS and YYNGEE. The CDR3 extends over 15 amino acids. V lost 0 bases to trimming and J lost 6 bases, with 16 bases between them. CDR3 protein: CASSVDTGARGEQYF. The CDR3 DNA reads as TGTGCCAGCAGCGTAGATACAGGCGCGAGAGGCGAGCAGTACTTC.

The chain employs TRBV4-2 and TRBJ2-7; D not certain. Germline loops: CDR1 LGHNA, CDR2 YNFKEQ. CDR3 length: 15 amino acids. V was trimmed by 0 bases and J by 6 bases, leaving 15 bases between them. The CDR3 nucleotides are TGTGCCAGCAGCCAAGAGGGTGGAGCTTCGGCCGAGCAGTACTTC. Its translation is CASSQEGGASAEQYF.

This clone has a single count. CDR3 bases: TGTGCCAACCGCCTCATCGAGACAGGGGCGAAGATTAGCTCCTACGAGCAGTACTTC. This translates into CANRLIETGAKISSYEQYF. The rearrangement links TRBV7-9 to TRBJ2-5, with TRBD1 identical over 8 bases. TRBJ2-7 explains the end of the DNA better; the J call may be wrong. The CDR3 totals 19 residues. CDR1 and CDR2 (germline): SEHNR, FQNEAQ (reference sequence).

The chain employs TRBV19 and TRBJ1-2; 8 positions match TRBD1. This CDR3 is 16 amino acids long. V lost 2 bases to trimming and J lost 5 bases; unmatched junction nucleotides: 10. Per germline, CDR1 LNHDA and CDR2 SQIVND (reference sequence). The CDR3 nucleotides are TGTGCCAGTAGTATAATGGCAGGGGGCGCACAGTATGGCTACACCTTC. Its translation is CASSIMAGGAQYGYTF. The whole variable domain, filled in from reference TRBV19 and TRBJ1-2, reads DGGITQSPKYLFRKEGQNVTLSCEQNLNHDAMYWYRQDPGQGLRLIYYSQIVNDFQKGDIAEGYSVSREKKESFPLTVTSAQKNPTAFYLCASSIMAGGAQYGYTFGSGTRLTVV.

This rearrangement joins TRBV7-9 to TRBJ1-2; D uncertain. The V end was cut by 6 bases, the J end by 7 bases, with 15 bases between. Germline V gene lookup returns CDR1 SEHNR and CDR2 FQNEAQ (reference sequence). CDR3 length equals 13 residues. The DNA of the CDR3 is TGTGCCAGCAGAGGCGGAGGTTGGGGTGGCTACACCTTC. Amino acids: CASRGGGWGGYTF.

This clone was seen just once. The chain uses TRBV11-3 and TRBJ2-7; D call uncertain. The CDR3 length is 13 residues. Per the germline V gene, CDR1 is SGHNT and CDR2 is YENEEA. V was pared by 5 bases and J by 2 bases, with 10 bases between. The CDR3 is CASSPLRAYEQYF. In DNA form, the CDR3 reads TGTGCCAGCAGCCCCCTGAGAGCCTACGAGCAGTACTTC.

The chain uses TRBV10-1 and TRBJ1-1, with D uncertain. This CDR3 contains 13 residues. CDR1 is WNHNN and CDR2 is SYGVQD in the germline V gene (reference sequence). Trimming left V 6 bases short and J 0 bases short, with 8 bases between. CDR3 sequence: CASRYGVNTEAFF. The CDR3 DNA sequence: TGCGCCAGCAGATACGGGGTGAACACTGAAGCTTTCTTT.